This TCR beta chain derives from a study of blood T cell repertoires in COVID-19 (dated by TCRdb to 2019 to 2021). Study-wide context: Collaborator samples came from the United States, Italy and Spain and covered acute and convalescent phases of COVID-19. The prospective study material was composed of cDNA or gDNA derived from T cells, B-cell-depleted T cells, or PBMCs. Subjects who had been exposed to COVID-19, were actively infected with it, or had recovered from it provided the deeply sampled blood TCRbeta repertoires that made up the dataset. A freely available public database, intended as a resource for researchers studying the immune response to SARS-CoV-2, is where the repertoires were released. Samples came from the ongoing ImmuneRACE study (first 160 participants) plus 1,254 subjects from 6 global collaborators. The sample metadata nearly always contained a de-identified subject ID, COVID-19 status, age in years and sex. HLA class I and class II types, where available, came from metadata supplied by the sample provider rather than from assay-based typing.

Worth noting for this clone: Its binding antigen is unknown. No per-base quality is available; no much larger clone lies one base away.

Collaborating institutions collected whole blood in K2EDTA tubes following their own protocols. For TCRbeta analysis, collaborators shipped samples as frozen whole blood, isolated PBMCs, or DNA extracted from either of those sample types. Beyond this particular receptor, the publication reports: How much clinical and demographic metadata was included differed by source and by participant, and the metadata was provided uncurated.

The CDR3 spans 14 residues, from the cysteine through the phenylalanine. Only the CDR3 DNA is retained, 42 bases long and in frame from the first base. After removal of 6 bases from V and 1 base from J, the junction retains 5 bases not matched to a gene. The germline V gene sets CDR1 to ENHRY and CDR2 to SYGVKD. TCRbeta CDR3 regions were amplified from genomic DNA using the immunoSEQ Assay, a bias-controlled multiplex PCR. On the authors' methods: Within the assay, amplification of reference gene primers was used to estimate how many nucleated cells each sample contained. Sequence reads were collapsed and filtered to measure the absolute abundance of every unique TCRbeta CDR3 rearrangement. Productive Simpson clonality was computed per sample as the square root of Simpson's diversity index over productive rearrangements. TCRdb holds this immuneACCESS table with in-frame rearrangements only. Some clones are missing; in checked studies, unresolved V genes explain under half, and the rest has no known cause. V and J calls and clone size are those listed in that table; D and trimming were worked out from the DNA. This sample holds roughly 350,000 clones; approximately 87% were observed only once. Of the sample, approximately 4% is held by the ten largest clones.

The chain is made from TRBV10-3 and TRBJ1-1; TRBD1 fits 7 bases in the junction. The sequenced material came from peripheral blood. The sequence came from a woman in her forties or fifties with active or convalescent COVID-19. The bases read TGTGCCATCAGCCAGACAGGGACGAACACTGAAGCTTTCTTT. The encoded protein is CAISQTGTNTEAFF.